This entry lists 5 T cell receptor beta chains sequenced from one sample in a study of blood T cells in healthy people across ages. The use of a sample-barcoded 5' primer and a J-beta primer mix characterized a second PCR of 7 to 11 cycles. TCRdb processed the 5' RACE reads anew with MiXCR; each CDR3 protein has one entry. The sample has about 780,000 distinct CDR3 sequences; about 46% are singletons. The sequenced sample consisted of blood. The receptors derive from a man aged 80 or over in good health.

The chain couples TRBV4-3 to TRBJ2-6; 9 nucleotides align to TRBD1. The CDR3 covers 18 residues. V was clipped by 3 bases and J by 0 bases; unmatched bases: 6. From germline, CDR1 is LGHNA and CDR2 YSLEER. The CDR3: CASSHRQGGNSGANVLTF. Written as DNA, the CDR3 is TGCGCCAGCAGCCACAGACAGGGGGGAAACTCTGGGGCCAACGTCCTGACTTTC.

This clonotype has more than one count but fewer than ten. The V and J genes are TRBV11-1 and TRBJ2-7, with D tentatively TRBD2 (5 bases). CDR3 size: 13 residues. CDR1 and CDR2 from the germline V gene are SGHAT and FQDESV (reference sequence). The ends were cut back, 4 bases at V and 6 bases at J, with 13 bases in the middle. The CDR3 DNA reads as TGTGCCAGCAGCTCCTCCCGGGCGGGCGAGCAGTACTTC. Protein sequence: CASSSSRAGEQYF. Based on the CDR3 plus reference TRBV11-1 and TRBJ2-7, the full variable domain is EAEVAQSPRYKITEKSQAVAFWCDPISGHATLYWYRQILGQGPELLVQFQDESVVDDSQLPKDRFSAERLKGVDSTLKIQPAELGDSAMYLCASSSSRAGEQYFGPGTRLTVT.

This clonotype showed up many times. The chain couples TRBV20-1 to TRBJ2-1; 7 nucleotides agree with TRBD2. CDR1 is DFQATT, CDR2 SNEGSKA, per germline (reference sequence). The CDR3 contains 17 residues. V lost 0 bases and J lost 6; bases outside the gene matches: 14. The CDR3, as DNA: TGCAGTGCTAGAGATATAGCGGGCAAGACTTTGATCAATGAGCAGTTCTTC. Its translation: CSARDIAGKTLINEQFF.

This chain joins TRBV24-1 and TRBJ2-1, with unresolved D. Trimming took off 3 bases at V and 5 bases at J, with 10 bases between the two ends. This CDR3 is 14 amino acids long. Germline V gives CDR1 KGHDR, CDR2 SFDVKD. Written as DNA, the CDR3 is TGTGCCACCAGTGATGTGGGTGGCCACAATGAGCAGTTCTTC. Encoded protein: CATSDVGGHNEQFF.

In this sample, this clonotype turned up a few times. The chain joins TRBV20-1 to TRBJ2-1, with TRBD2 as a possible D gene (6 bases). Deletions cut 6 bases from V and 0 bases from J, with 18 bases between. The V gene's germline CDR1 is DFQATT and CDR2 SNEGSKA (reference sequence). This CDR3 comprises 16 residues. The CDR3 sequence is CSATSGGTTSYNEQFF. DNA of the CDR3: TGCAGTGCAACATCAGGCGGGACCACCTCCTACAATGAGCAGTTCTTC.